This T cell receptor beta chain was sequenced during a study of cytomegalovirus exposure and HLA in healthy donors. In the study overall: The approximately 120 million unique TCR beta sequences, from about 190 million T cells, were found by an earlier analysis.

All donors participated as healthy donors of bone marrow. Germline lookup yields CDR1 LNHDA and CDR2 SQIVND (reference sequence). The CDR3 has 16 residues. V gave up 0 bases and J gave up 6 bases, with 15 bases separating them. Vbeta (60) and Jbeta (13) primers were used in the PCR. The repertoire was sequenced with immunoSEQ multiplex PCR; TCRdb's copy has only in-frame clones and lacks some. The sample records 130,000 to 150,000 clones, 79% being singletons. The rearrangement uses TRBV19 and TRBJ2-4; possibly TRBD1 for D (6 bases). Sequences were obtained from PBMCs. The receptor comes from a woman in her thirties or forties in good health and CMV-seropositive. The CDR3 is CASSIDLDSLRNIQYF. The CDR3 coding sequence is TGTGCCAGTAGTATAGACTTGGACAGCTTAAGAAACATTCAGTACTTC. Filled out from reference TRBV19 and TRBJ2-4, the complete variable domain reads DGGITQSPKYLFRKEGQNVTLSCEQNLNHDAMYWYRQDPGQGLRLIYYSQIVNDFQKGDIAEGYSVSREKKESFPLTVTSAQKNPTAFYLCASSIDLDSLRNIQYFGAGTRLSVL.